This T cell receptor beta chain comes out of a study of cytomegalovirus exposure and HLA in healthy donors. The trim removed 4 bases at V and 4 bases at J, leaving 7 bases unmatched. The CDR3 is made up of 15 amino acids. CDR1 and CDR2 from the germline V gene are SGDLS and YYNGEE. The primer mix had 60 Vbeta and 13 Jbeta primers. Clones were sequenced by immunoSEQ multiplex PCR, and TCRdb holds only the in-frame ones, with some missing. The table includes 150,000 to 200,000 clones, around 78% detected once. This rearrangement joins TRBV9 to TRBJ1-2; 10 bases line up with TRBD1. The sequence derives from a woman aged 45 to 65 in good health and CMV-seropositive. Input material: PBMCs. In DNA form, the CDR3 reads TGTGCCAGCAGCCCTGGGACAGGGGTGGGCTATGGCTACACCTTC. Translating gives CASSPGTGVGYGYTF.